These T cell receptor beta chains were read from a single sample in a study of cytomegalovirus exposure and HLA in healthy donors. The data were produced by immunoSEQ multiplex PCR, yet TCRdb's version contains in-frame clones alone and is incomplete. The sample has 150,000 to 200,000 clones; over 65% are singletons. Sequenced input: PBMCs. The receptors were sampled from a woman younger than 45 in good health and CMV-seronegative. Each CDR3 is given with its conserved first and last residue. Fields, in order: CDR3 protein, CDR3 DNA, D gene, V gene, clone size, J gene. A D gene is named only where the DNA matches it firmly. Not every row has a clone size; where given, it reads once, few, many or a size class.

cdr3_aa: CASSSGAGGYTF
cdr3_nt: TGTGCCAGCAGCTCAGGGGCGGGTGGCTACACCTTC
d_call: .
v_call: TRBV7-9
clone_size: .
j_call: TRBJ1-2

cdr3_aa: CASSPGLAYDNEQFF
cdr3_nt: TGTGCCAGCAGCCCGGGACTAGCGTACGACAATGAGCAGTTCTTC
d_call: TRBD2
v_call: TRBV6-4
clone_size: .
j_call: TRBJ2-1

cdr3_aa: CASSLLPGQGYTGELFF
cdr3_nt: TGCGCCAGCAGCTTGCTACCGGGACAGGGGTACACCGGGGAGCTGTTTTTT
d_call: TRBD1
v_call: TRBV5-1
clone_size: .
j_call: TRBJ2-2

cdr3_aa: CAWSVREREGSYEQYF
cdr3_nt: TGTGCCTGGAGTGTACGTGAGCGGGAGGGGTCCTACGAGCAGTACTTC
d_call: TRBD2
v_call: TRBV30
clone_size: few
j_call: TRBJ2-7

cdr3_aa: CASSQESLRVTYEQYF
cdr3_nt: TGTGCCAGCAGCCAAGAATCCCTCAGGGTAACCTACGAGCAGTACTTC
d_call: .
v_call: TRBV4-2
clone_size: .
j_call: TRBJ2-7

cdr3_aa: CASSQDWLTNEKLFF
cdr3_nt: TGTGCCAGCAGCCAAGATTGGCTGACTAATGAAAAACTGTTTTTT
d_call: .
v_call: TRBV4-2
clone_size: .
j_call: TRBJ1-4

cdr3_aa: CASSVASSYNSPLHF
cdr3_nt: TGTGCCAGCAGTGTAGCGAGCTCCTATAATTCACCCCTCCACTTT
d_call: .
v_call: TRBV25-1
clone_size: .
j_call: TRBJ1-6

cdr3_aa: CASSQDLNYGYTF
cdr3_nt: TGCGCCAGCAGCCAAGACCTAAACTATGGCTACACCTTC
d_call: .
v_call: TRBV4-3
clone_size: .
j_call: TRBJ1-2

cdr3_aa: CASRWAGDEQYF
cdr3_nt: TGTGCCAGCAGGTGGGCGGGAGACGAGCAGTACTTC
d_call: TRBD2
v_call: TRBV6-1
clone_size: .
j_call: TRBJ2-7

cdr3_aa: CASSQVARRVGDTQYF
cdr3_nt: TGCGCCAGCAGCCAAGTCGCAAGGCGGGTTGGAGATACGCAGTATTTT
d_call: .
v_call: TRBV4-3
clone_size: few
j_call: TRBJ2-3